Listed below are T cell receptor beta chains from one sample, sequenced in a study of blood T cell repertoires in COVID-19. Generated by immunoSEQ multiplex PCR, the TCRdb table keeps only in-frame clones and is missing some. The table lists 200,000 or so clones, roughly 85% of them singletons. Sequencing input: peripheral blood. The receptor set was obtained from a man between 60 and 75 years old with acute or convalescent COVID-19. CDR3s include the opening cysteine and the closing phenylalanine or tryptophan. The D gene is left open where the match is weak. Clone size, where shown, is once, few, many, or a class for clones that have expanded.

clone size	V gene	D gene	J gene	CDR3 DNA	CDR3 protein
few	TRBV5-1	TRBD2	TRBJ2-5	TGCGCCAGCAGCCCCGAGGCGGGAGGTAGGGAGACCCAGTACTTC	CASSPEAGGRETQYF
few	TRBV7-4	TRBD2	TRBJ2-7	TGTGCCAGCAGCCCCCACGGGCGGACTAGCGAAAATGTTGATCGTAGGGGCGACGAGCAGTACTTC	CASSPHGRTSENVDRRGDEQYF
.	TRBV20-1	.	TRBJ2-1	TGCAGCTCCAGGGGATGGAGTGAGCAGTTCTTC	CSSRGWSEQFF
.	TRBV2	.	TRBJ1-1	TGTGCCAGCAGTGTGTCCGATAGTCCGGGGAACGCTTTCTTT	CASSVSDSPGNAFF
.	TRBV7-2	TRBD1	TRBJ2-7	TGTGCCAGCAGCTTAGCCGACAGGGTGGGGAGCTACGAGCAGTACTTC	CASSLADRVGSYEQYF
.	TRBV2	.	TRBJ2-5	TGTGCCAGCAGCAGGGGCCTAGTAGAGACCCAGTACTTC	CASSRGLVETQYF
.	TRBV14	.	TRBJ2-7	TGTGCCAGCAGCCGCGGGACGGCGAGCTCCTACGAGCAGTACTTC	CASSRGTASSYEQYF
.	TRBV6-5	.	TRBJ2-7	TGTGCCAGCAGAAGGGGGGGGGCCTACGAGCAGTACTTC	CASRRGGAYEQYF
.	TRBV5-8	TRBD1	TRBJ1-1	TGTGCCAGCCCAGTCATAGGGGGCAAAGAGGACACTGAAGCTTTCTTT	CASPVIGGKEDTEAFF
.	TRBV7-3	TRBD2	TRBJ2-1	TGTGCCAGCAGCCCAGGGGCGGGGGGGACCCAGTTCTTC	CASSPGAGGTQFF
.	TRBV14	.	TRBJ2-2	TGTGCCAGCAGCCAAGATTATACCGGGGAGCTGTTTTTT	CASSQDYTGELFF
.	TRBV2	.	TRBJ2-5	TGTGCCAGCAGTGAACGCCTAGTAAAGGAGACCCAGTACTTC	CASSERLVKETQYF
once	TRBV5-5	.	TRBJ1-2	TGTGCCAGCAGCCGACGGACACCGTCTTATGGCTACACCTTC	CASSRRTPSYGYTF
.	TRBV5-1	TRBD1	TRBJ2-7	TGCGCCAGCAGCGAAGGACAGGCCTACGAGCAGTACTTC	CASSEGQAYEQYF
once	TRBV21-1	.	TRBJ2-4	TGTGCCAGCAGCAAACGACAGACGGGCAAAAACATTCAGTACTTC	CASSKRQTGKNIQYF
.	TRBV5-1	TRBD1	TRBJ1-1	TGCGCCAGCAGCCCCGTCGGACAGGGGACAATCCTTGACGCTTTCTTT	CASSPVGQGTILDAFF